This TCR beta chain was profiled in a study of T cells in Graves' hyperthyroidism and ophthalmopathy. Looked up from germline, CDR1 is SGHRS and CDR2 is YFSETQ. This CDR3 is built from 15 residues. The V end was cut by 2 bases, the J end by 1 base, with 12 bases between. Amplification yielded TCR beta CDR3 regions, with RNA transcripts as the source. The TCR CDR3 first-round RT-PCR relied on the HTBI primer set. One entry per CDR3 protein, called by TCRdb with MiXCR from the multiplex PCR reads. The sample has a few hundred thousand distinct CDR3 sequences, approximately 17% seen once. The receptor's source is a woman between 18 and 29 years old with Graves' ophthalmopathy. This chain joins TRBV5-1 and TRBJ1-1; the D is unclear. The sequencing sample was made of blood. The CDR3 DNA is TGCGCCAGCAGCTTTATCAAAGGTGGGAACACTGAAGCTTTCTTT. Translation: CASSFIKGGNTEAFF.